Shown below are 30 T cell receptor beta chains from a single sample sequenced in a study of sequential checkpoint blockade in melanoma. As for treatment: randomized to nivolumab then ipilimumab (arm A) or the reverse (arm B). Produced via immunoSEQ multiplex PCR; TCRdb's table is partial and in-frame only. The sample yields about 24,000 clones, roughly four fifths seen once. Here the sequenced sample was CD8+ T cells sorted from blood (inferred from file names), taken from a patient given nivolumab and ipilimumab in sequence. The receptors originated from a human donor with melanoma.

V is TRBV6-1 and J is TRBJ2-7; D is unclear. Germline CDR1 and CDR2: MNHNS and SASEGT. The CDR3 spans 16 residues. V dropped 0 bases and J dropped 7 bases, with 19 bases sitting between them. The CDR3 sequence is CASSEAKSVVPREQYF. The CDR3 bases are TGTGCCAGCAGTGAAGCGAAATCGGTGGTCCCCCGGGAGCAGTACTTC.

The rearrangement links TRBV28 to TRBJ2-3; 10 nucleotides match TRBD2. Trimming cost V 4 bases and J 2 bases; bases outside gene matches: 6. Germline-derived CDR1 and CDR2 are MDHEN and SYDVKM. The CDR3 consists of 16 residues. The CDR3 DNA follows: TGTGCCAGCAGTTCCCTACTAGCGGGGATCACAGATACGCAGTATTTT. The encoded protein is CASSSLLAGITDTQYF.

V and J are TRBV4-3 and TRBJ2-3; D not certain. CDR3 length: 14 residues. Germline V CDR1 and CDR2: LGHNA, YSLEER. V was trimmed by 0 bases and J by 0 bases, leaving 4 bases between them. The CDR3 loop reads CASSQDGSTDTQYF. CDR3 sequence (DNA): TGCGCCAGCAGCCAAGATGGCAGCACAGATACGCAGTATTTT.

CDR3 residues: CASSTSGRPLTGNIQYF. CDR3 nucleotide sequence: TGTGCCAGTTCGACTAGCGGGAGGCCACTGACGGGTAACATTCAGTACTTC. The J gene is TRBJ2-4, the V gene TRBV7-9; TRBD2 agrees at 13 bases. Trimming took 9 bases from V and 7 from J; bases not matched to a gene: 15. The CDR3 is made up of 17 amino acids. Germline V CDR1 and CDR2: SEHNR, FQNEAQ (reference sequence).

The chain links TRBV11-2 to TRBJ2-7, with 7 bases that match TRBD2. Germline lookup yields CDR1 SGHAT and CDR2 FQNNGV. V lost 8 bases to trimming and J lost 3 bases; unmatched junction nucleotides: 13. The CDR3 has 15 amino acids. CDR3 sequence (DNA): TGTGCCAGCCGGCAAGGCCTAGCGGTGAACTACGAGCAGTACTTC. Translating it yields CASRQGLAVNYEQYF.

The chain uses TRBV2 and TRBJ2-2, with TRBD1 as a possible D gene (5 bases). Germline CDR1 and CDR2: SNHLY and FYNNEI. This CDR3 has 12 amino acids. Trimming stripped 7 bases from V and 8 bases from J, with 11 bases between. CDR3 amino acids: CASKGAPGELFF. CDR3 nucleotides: TGTGCCAGCAAAGGGGCGCCTGGGGAGCTGTTTTTT.

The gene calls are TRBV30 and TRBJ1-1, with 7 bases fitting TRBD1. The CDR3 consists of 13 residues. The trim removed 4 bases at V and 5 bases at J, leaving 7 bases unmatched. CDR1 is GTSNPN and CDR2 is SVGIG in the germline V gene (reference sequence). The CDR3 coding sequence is TGTGCCTGGAAGGGGGCGTGGGAGACTGAAGCTTTCTTT. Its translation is CAWKGAWETEAFF.

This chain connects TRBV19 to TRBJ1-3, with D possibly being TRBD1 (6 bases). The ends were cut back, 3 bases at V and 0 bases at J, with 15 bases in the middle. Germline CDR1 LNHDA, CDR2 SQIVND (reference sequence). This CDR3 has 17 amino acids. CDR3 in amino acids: CASSIPGTPLSGNTIYF. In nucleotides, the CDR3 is TGTGCCAGTAGTATCCCCGGGACACCACTCTCTGGAAACACCATATATTTT. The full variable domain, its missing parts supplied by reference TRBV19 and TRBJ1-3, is DGGITQSPKYLFRKEGQNVTLSCEQNLNHDAMYWYRQDPGQGLRLIYYSQIVNDFQKGDIAEGYSVSREKKESFPLTVTSAQKNPTAFYLCASSIPGTPLSGNTIYFGEGSWLTVV.

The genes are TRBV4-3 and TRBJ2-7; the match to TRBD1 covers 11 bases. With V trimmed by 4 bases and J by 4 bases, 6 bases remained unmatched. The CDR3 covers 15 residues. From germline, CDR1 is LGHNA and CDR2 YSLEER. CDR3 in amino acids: CASSRTGQGDYEQYF. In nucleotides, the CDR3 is TGCGCCAGCAGCCGAACGGGACAGGGGGATTACGAGCAGTACTTC.

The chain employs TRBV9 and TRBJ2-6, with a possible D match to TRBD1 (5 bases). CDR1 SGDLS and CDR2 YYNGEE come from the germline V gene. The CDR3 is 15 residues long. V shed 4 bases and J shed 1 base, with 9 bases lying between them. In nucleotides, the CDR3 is TGTGCCAGCAGCCCCAGGGCATCTGGGGCCAACGTCCTGACTTTC. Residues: CASSPRASGANVLTF. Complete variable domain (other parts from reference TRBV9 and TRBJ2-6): DSGVTQTPKHLITATGQRVTLRCSPRSGDLSVYWYQQSLDQGLQFLIQYYNGEERAKGNILERFSAQQFPDLHSELNLSSLELGDSALYFCASSPRASGANVLTFGAGSRLTVL.

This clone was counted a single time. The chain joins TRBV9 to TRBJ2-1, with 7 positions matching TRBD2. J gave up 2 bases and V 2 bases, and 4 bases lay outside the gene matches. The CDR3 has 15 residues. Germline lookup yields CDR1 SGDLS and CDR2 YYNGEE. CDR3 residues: CASSVSGLPYNEQFF. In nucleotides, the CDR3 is TGTGCCAGCAGCGTTTCGGGACTACCCTACAATGAGCAGTTCTTC.

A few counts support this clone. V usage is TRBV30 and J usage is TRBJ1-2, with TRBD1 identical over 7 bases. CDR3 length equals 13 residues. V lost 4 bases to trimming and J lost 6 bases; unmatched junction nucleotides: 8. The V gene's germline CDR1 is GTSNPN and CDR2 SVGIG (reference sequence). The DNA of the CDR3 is TGTGCCTGGAATAGGGACAGACCGCATGGCTACACCTTC. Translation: CAWNRDRPHGYTF.

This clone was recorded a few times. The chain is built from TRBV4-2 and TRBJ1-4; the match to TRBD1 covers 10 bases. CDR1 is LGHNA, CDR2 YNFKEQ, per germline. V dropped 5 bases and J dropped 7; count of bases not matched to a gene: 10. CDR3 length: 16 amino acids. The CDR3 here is CASSEGGQGSSEKLFF. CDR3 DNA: TGTGCCAGCAGCGAAGGGGGACAGGGGAGTAGTGAAAAACTGTTTTTT.

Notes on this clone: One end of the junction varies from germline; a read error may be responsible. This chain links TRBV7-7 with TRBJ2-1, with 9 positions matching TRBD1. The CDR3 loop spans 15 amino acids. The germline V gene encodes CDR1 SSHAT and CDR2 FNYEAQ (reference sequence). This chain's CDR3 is CASSLEGQGYNEQFF. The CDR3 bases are TGTGCTAGCAGCTTAGAGGGACAGGGTTACAATGAGCAGTTCTTC.

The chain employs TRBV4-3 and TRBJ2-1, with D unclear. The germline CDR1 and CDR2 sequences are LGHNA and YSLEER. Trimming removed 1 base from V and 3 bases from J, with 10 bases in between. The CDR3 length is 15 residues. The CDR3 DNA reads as TGCGCCAGCAGCCAAGGCCTAGAGAGCTACAATGAGCAGTTCTTC. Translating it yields CASSQGLESYNEQFF.

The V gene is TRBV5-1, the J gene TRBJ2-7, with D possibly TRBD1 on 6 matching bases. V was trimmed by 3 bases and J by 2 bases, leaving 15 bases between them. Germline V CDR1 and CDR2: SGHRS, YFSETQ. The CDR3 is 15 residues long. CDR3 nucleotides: TGCGCCAGCAGCTCAACGGACAGTGGGACCTACGAGCAGTACTTC. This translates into CASSSTDSGTYEQYF.

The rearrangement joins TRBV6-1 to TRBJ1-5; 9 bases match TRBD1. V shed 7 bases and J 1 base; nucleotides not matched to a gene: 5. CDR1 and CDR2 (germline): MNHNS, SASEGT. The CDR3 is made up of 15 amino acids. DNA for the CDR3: TGTGCCAGCAACCTACAGGGGGCGAGCAATCAGCCCCAGCATTTT. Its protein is CASNLQGASNQPQHF.

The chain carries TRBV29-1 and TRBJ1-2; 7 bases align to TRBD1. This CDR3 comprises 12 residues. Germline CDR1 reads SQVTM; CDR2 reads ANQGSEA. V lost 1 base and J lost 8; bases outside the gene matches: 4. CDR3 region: CSVEGQGGGYTF. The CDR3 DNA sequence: TGCAGCGTTGAAGGACAGGGTGGCGGCTACACCTTC. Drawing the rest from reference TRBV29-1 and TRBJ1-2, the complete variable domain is SAVISQKPSRDICQRGTSLTIQCQVDSQVTMMFWYRQQPGQSLTLIATANQGSEATYESGFVIDKFPISRPNLTFSTLTVSNMSPEDSSIYLCSVEGQGGGYTFGSGTRLTVV.

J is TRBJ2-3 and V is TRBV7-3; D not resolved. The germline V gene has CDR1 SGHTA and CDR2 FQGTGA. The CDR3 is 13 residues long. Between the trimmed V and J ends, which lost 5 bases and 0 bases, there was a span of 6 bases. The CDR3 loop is CASSLFSTDTQYF. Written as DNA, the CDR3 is TGTGCCAGCAGCCTCTTTAGCACAGATACGCAGTATTTT.

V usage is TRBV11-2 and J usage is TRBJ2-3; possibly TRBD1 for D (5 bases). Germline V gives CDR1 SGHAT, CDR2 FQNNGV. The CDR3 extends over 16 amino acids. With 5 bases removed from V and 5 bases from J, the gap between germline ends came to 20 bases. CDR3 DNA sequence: TGTGCCAGCAGCCAAAACGGACGGTCCCAGGGAGATACGCAGTATTTT. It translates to CASSQNGRSQGDTQYF.

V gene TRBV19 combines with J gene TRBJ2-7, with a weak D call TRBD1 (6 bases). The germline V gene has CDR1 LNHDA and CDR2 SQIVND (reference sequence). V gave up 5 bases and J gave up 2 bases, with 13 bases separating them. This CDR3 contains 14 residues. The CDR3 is CASSPTGPTYEQYF. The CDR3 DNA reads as TGTGCCAGTAGTCCGACAGGTCCAACCTACGAGCAGTACTTC.

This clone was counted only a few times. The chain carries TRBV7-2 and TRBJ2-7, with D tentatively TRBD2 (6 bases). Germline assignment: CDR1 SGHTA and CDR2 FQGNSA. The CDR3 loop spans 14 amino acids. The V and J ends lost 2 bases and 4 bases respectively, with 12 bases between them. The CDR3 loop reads CASSLFGTVYEQYF. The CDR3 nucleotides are TGTGCCAGCAGCTTATTCGGGACTGTGTACGAGCAGTACTTC.

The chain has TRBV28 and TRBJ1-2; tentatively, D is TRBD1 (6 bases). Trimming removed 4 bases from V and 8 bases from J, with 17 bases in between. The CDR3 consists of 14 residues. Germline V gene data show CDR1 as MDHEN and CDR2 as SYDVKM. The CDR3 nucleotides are TGTGCCAGCAGTTCGGACAGAACCGGTAGGGGCTACACCTTC. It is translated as CASSSDRTGRGYTF.

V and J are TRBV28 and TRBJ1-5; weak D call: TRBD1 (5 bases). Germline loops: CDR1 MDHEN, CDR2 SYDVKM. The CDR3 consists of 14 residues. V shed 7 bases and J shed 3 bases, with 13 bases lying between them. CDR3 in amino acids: CASTTRQINQPQHF. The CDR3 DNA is TGTGCCAGCACGACGCGACAGATCAATCAGCCCCAGCATTTT.

CDR3 amino acids: CASSATGSSYEQYF. CDR3 nucleotides: TGTGCCAGCAGCGCTACAGGGAGCTCCTACGAGCAGTACTTC. The rearrangement links TRBV9 to TRBJ2-7, with D perhaps TRBD1 (6 bases). Looked up from germline, CDR1 is SGDLS and CDR2 is YYNGEE. This CDR3 is 14 amino acids long. Trimming removed 3 bases from V and 0 bases from J, with 10 bases in between. The whole variable domain, remainder taken from reference TRBV9 and TRBJ2-7, is DSGVTQTPKHLITATGQRVTLRCSPRSGDLSVYWYQQSLDQGLQFLIQYYNGEERAKGNILERFSAQQFPDLHSELNLSSLELGDSALYFCASSATGSSYEQYFGPGTRLTVT.

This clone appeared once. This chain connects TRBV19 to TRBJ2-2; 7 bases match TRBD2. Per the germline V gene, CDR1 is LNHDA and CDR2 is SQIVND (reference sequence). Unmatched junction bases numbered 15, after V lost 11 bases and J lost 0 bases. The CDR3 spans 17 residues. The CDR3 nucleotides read TGTGCCGCACCCCGGGGCGGGAGTGCCCCGAACACCGGGGAGCTGTTTTTT. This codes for CAAPRGGSAPNTGELFF.

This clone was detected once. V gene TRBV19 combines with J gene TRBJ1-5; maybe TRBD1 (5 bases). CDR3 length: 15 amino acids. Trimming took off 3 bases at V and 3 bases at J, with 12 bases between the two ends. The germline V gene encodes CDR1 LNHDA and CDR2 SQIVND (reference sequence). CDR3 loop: CASSMIGDSNQPQHF. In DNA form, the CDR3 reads TGTGCCAGTAGTATGATAGGGGACTCCAATCAGCCCCAGCATTTT.

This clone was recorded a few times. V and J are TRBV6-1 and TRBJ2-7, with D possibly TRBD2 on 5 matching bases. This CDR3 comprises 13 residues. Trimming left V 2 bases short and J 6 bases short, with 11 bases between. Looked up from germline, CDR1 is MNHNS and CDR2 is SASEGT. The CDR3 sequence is CASSETGEGEQYF. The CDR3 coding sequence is TGTGCCAGCAGTGAAACCGGCGAGGGCGAGCAGTACTTC.

The CDR3 coding sequence is TGTGCCAGCAGCACGGGGATTAACTATGGCTACACCTTC. As protein: CASSTGINYGYTF. The chain links TRBV7-8 to TRBJ1-2; no reliable D call. This CDR3 contains 13 residues. The germline gives CDR1 SGHVS, CDR2 FQNEAQ. V was shortened by 5 bases and J by 1 base, with 8 bases between the two germline ends.

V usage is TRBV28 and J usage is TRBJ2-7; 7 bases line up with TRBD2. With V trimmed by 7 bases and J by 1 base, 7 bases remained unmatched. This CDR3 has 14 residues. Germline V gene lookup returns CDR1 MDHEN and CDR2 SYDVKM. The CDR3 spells CASNGGSWSYEQYF. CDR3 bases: TGTGCCAGCAACGGGGGGAGCTGGTCCTACGAGCAGTACTTC.